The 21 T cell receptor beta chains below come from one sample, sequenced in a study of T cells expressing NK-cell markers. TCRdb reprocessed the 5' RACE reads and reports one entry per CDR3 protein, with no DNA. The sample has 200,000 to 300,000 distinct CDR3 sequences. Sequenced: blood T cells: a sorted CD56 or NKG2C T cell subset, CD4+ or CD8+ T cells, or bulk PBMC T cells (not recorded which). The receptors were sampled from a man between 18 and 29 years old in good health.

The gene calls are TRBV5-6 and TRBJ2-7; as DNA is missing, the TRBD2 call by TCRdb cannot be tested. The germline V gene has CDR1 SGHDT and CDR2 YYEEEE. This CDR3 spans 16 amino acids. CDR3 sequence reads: CASSYPLAGEGSEQYF.

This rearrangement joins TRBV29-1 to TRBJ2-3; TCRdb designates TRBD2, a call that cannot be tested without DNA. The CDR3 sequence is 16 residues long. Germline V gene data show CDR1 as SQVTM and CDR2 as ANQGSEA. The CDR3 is CSVTGLAGENTDTQYF.

CDR3 amino acids: CASSAGQGGPNTGELFF. The chain links TRBV11-2 to TRBJ2-2; TCRdb calls TRBD1, which cannot be checked without DNA. CDR3 length equals 17 residues. Germline CDR1 SGHAT, CDR2 FQNNGV. Together with reference TRBV11-2 and TRBJ2-2, the CDR3 gives the full variable domain: EAGVAQSPRYKIIEKRQSVAFWCNPISGHATLYWYQQILGQGPKLLIQFQNNGVVDDSQLPKDRFSAERLKGVDSTLKIQPAKLEDSAVYLCASSAGQGGPNTGELFFGEGSRLTVL.

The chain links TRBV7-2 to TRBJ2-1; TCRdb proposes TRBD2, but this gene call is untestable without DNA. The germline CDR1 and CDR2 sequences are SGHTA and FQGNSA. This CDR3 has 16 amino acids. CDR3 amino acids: CASSLSGTSGFPPQFF.

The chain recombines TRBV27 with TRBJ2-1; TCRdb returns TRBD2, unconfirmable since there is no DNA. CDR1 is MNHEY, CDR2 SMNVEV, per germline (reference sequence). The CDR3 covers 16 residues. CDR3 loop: CASRIEGWAGTNEQFF.

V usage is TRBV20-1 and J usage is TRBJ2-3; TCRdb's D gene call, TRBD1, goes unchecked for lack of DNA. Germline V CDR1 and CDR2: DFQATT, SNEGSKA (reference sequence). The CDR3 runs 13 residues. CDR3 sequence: CSARVPGADTQYF.

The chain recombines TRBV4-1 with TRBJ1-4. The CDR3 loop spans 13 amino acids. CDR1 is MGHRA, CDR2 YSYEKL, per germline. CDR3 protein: CASSQALSEKLFF.

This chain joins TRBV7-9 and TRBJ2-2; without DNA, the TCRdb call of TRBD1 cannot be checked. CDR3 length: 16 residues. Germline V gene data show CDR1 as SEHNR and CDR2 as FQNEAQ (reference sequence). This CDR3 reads CASSSGTGGYSGELFF. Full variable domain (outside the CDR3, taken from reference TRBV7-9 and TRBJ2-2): DTGVSQNPRHKITKRGQNVTFRCDPISEHNRLYWYRQTLGQGPEFLTYFQNEAQLEKSRLLSDRFSAERPKGSFSTLEIQRTEQGDSAMYLCASSSGTGGYSGELFFGEGSRLTVL.

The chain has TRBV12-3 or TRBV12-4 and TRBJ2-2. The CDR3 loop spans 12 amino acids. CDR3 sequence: CASSLNTVELFF.

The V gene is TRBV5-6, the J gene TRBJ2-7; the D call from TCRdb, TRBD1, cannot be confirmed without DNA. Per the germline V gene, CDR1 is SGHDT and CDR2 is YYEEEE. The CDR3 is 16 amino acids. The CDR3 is CASAIGGAGVLYEQYF.

The CDR3 loop reads CASSGTTGEKLFF. The genes are TRBV12-3 or TRBV12-4 and TRBJ1-4; TCRdb designates TRBD1, a call that cannot be tested without DNA. The CDR3 length is 13 residues.

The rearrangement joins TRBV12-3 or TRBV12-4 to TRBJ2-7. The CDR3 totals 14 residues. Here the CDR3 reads CASSTSGTFYEQYF.

The CDR3 reads CASSNYGRGDTEAFF. This sequence joins TRBV21-1 and TRBJ1-1; TCRdb lists TRBD1, though no DNA is available to test this call. TRBV21-1 is reported as a pseudogene. The CDR3 is 15 residues long.

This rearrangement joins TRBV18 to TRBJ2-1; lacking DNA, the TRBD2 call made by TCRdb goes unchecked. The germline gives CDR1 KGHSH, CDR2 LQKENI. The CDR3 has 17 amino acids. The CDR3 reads CASSKLGLASSYNEQFF.

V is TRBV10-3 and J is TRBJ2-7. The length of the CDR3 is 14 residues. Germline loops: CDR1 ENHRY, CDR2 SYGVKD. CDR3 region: CAISDQTGSYEQYF.

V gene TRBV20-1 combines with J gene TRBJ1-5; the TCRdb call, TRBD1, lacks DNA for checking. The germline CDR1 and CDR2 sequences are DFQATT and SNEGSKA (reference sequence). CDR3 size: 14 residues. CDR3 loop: CSARSRDKDQPQHF.

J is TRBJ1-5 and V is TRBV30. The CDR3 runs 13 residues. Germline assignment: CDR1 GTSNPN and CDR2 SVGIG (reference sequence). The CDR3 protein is CAWSVRGHQPQHF.

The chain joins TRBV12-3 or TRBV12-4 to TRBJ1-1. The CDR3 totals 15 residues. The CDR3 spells CASSNNGGSGREAFF.

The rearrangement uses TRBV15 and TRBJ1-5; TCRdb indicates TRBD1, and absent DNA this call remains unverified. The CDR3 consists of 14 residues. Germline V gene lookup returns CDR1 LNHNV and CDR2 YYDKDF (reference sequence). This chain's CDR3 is CATSRDRGGQPQHF. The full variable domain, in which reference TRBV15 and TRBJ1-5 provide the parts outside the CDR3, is DAMVIQNPRYQVTQFGKPVTLSCSQTLNHNVMYWYQQKSSQAPKLLFHYYDKDFNNEADTPDNFQSRRPNTSFCFLDIRSPGLGDTAMYLCATSRDRGGQPQHFGDGTRLSIL.

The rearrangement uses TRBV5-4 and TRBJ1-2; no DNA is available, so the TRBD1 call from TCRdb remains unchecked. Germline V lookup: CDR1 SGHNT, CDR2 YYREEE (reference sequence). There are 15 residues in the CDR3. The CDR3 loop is CASSHRTGGDYGYTF.

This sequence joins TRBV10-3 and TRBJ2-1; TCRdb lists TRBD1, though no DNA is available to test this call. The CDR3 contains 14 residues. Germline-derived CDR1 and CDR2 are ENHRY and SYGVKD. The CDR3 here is CAIKAAASRGEQFF.